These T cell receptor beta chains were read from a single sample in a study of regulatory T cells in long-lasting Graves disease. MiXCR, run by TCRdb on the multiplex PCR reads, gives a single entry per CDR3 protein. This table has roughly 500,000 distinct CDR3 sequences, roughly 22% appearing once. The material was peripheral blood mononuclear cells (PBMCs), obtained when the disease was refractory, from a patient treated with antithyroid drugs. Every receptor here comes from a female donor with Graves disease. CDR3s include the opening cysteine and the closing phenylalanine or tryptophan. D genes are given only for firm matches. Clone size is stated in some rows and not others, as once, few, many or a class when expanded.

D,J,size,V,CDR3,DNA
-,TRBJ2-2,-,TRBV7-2,CASSRIFRTDNTGELFF,TGTGCCAGCAGTCGTATATTCCGGACAGACAACACCGGGGAGCTGTTTTTT
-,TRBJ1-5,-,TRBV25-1,CASSEYGADQPQHF,TGTGCCAGCAGTGAATATGGGGCAGATCAGCCCCAGCATTTT
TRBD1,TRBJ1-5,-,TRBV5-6,CASSLAGLTGADQPQHF,TGTGCCAGCAGCTTGGCCGGATTGACAGGGGCCGATCAGCCCCAGCATTTT
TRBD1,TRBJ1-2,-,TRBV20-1,CSARTSGQSKLGYTF,TGCAGTGCTAGAACCTCGGGACAGTCGAAGCTAGGCTACACCTTC
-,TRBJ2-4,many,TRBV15,CATSPARAKNIQYF,TGTGCCACCAGTCCGGCCCGAGCCAAAAACATTCAGTACTTC
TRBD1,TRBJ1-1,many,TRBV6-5,CASSYRDRGLPTEAFF,TGTGCCAGCAGTTACCGGGACAGGGGGCTGCCAACGGAAGCTTTCTTT
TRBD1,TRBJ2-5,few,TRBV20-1,CSARRGLGGETQYF,TGCAGTGCTAGGAGGGGGCTAGGTGGAGAGACCCAGTACTTC
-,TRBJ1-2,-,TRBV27,CASSLTGSYGYTF,TGTGCCAGCAGTCTTACGGGAAGCTATGGCTACACCTTC
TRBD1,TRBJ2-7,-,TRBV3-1,CASSLRQDRGSPQYF,TGTGCCAGCAGCCTGCGACAAGACAGGGGGTCACCGCAGTACTTC
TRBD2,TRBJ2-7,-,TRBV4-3,CASSHAGTTYEQYF,TGCGCCAGCAGCCACGCCGGGACTACCTACGAGCAGTACTTC
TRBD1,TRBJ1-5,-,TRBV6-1,CASVQGAGGPQHF,TGTGCCAGCGTACAGGGGGCAGGGGGGCCCCAGCATTTT
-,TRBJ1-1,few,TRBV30,CAWRQGGYTEAFF,TGTGCCTGGAGACAGGGTGGTTACACTGAAGCTTTCTTT
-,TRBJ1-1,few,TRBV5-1,CASSLDINTEAFF,TGCGCCAGCAGCTTGGACATCAACACTGAAGCTTTCTTT
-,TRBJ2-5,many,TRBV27,CASSFVQRTGETQYF,TGTGCCAGCAGTTTTGTCCAGCGAACAGGGGAGACCCAGTACTTC
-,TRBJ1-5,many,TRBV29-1,CSVGQLPNQPQHF,TGCAGCGTTGGACAGCTTCCCAATCAGCCCCAGCATTTT
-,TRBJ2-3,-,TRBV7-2,CASSSPVSPRAADTQYF,TGTGCCAGCAGCTCCCCCGTCTCGCCGAGAGCGGCAGATACGCAGTATTTT
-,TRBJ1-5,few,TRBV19,CASRLIQGNQPQHF,TGTGCCAGTAGACTAATTCAGGGCAATCAGCCCCAGCATTTT
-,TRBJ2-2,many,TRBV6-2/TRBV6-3,CASSYDGDLNTGELFF,TGTGCCAGCAGTTATGATGGCGACCTGAACACCGGGGAGCTGTTTTTT
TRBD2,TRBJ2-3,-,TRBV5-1,CASSLGGGRTDTQYF,TGCGCCAGCAGCTTGGGGGGGGGTCGCACAGATACGCAGTATTTT
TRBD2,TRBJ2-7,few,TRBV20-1,CSAIPLRAGANEQYF,TGCAGTGCTATCCCCCTCAGGGCGGGAGCGAACGAGCAGTACTTC
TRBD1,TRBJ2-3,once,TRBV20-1,CSARSGQGGDTQYF,TGCAGTGCTAGATCCGGACAGGGAGGAGATACGCAGTATTTT
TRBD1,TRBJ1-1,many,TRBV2,CASSVEDRGLGGTEAFF,TGTGCCAGCAGTGTAGAGGACAGGGGGCTTGGGGGCACTGAAGCTTTCTTT
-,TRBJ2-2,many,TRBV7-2,CASSPYPGKYTGELFF,TGTGCCAGCAGCCCTTACCCGGGAAAATACACCGGGGAGCTGTTTTTT
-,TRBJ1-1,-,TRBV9,CASRPSGDLNTEAFF,TGTGCCAGCAGGCCCTCAGGGGATCTGAACACTGAAGCTTTCTTT
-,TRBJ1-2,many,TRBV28,CASRLPGSNYGYTF,TGTGCCAGCCGCCTCCCCGGGTCTAACTATGGCTACACCTTC
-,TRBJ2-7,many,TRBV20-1,CSARHVSRGEQYF,TGCAGTGCTCGGCACGTTTCTAGGGGCGAGCAGTACTTC
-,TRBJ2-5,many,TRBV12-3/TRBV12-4,CAAGSGPSKETQYF,TGTGCCGCCGGCAGTGGGCCTAGCAAAGAGACCCAGTACTTC
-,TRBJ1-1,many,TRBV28,CASSLLYGEAFF,TGTGCCAGCAGTTTATTATACGGTGAAGCTTTCTTT
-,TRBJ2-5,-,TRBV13,CASSLIIGNQYF,TGTGCCAGCAGCTTGATAATTGGTAACCAGTACTTC